This TCR beta chain was identified in a study of OX40 agonist ivuxolimab in advanced cancers. This clone turned up a few times. Germline values: CDR1 LGHNA, CDR2 YNFKEQ. Unmatched junction bases numbered 5, after V lost 0 bases and J lost 0 bases. The CDR3 consists of 18 residues. Clones were read by immunoSEQ multiplex PCR, and TCRdb kept only the in-frame ones, dropping some. The data contain roughly 50,000 clones, approximately 88% of them seen just once; the ten biggest clones take up around an eighth. This chain links TRBV4-2 with TRBJ2-2, with 9 bases fitting TRBD2. This receptor was taken from an adult with an advanced solid tumor such as melanoma, head and neck, liver or kidney cancer. This specimen was CD4+ or CD8+ T cells sorted from blood, taken in a trial of the OX40 agonist ivuxolimab. CDR3 in DNA: TGTGCCAGCAGCCAAGACGTTAGCGGGAGCGCGAACACCGGGGAGCTGTTTTTT. Protein product: CASSQDVSGSANTGELFF.